These 20 T cell receptor beta chains were all obtained from the same sample, sequenced in a study of regulatory T cells in long-lasting Graves disease. The time point here: newly diagnosed GD, antithyroid drugs for less than 3 months. From RNA extracted from PBMCs, the TCR library was made. To make TCR beta libraries, researchers used iRepertoire HTBI primers and Arm-PCR of CDR3 regions. Each CDR3 protein gets one entry after TCRdb re-called the multiplex PCR reads with MiXCR. The sample contains more than 450,000 distinct CDR3 sequences, about 12% of which appear only once. The data also belong to a second study, concerning T cells in Graves' hyperthyroidism and ophthalmopathy.

The sample consisted of peripheral blood mononuclear cells (PBMCs), taken at new diagnosis, from a patient treated with antithyroid drugs. These receptors were obtained from a woman in her 30s with Graves disease.

This clonotype was recorded at least ten times. The CDR3 coding sequence is TGTGCCAGCAGTAGTAACCGCGTCCGTCACCTAGCAAACACCATATATTTT. It codes for CASSSNRVRHLANTIYF. V gene TRBV12-3 or TRBV12-4 combines with J gene TRBJ1-3, with D uncertain. The V end was cut by 5 bases, the J end by 6 bases, with 23 bases between. The CDR3 sequence is 17 residues long.

This clonotype showed up many times. The rearrangement links TRBV6-1 to TRBJ1-1, with TRBD1 identical over 10 bases. The CDR3 extends over 14 amino acids. Germline CDR1 is MNHNS and CDR2 is SASEGT. V trimming: 4 bases; J trimming: 9 bases; junction bases outside the gene matches: 8. The CDR3 nucleotides are TGTGCCAGCAGTGCATCGGGACAGGGGCGTCAAGCTTTCTTT. Its protein product is CASSASGQGRQAFF.

This clonotype appeared many times. This chain joins TRBV10-3 and TRBJ2-7; D is unresolved. V was pared by 4 bases and J by 1 base, with 8 bases between. CDR3 length equals 13 residues. CDR1 ENHRY and CDR2 SYGVKD come from the germline V gene. CDR3 sequence reads: CAISGGPSYEQYF. The CDR3 region has the DNA TGTGCCATCAGTGGAGGTCCTTCCTACGAGCAGTACTTC.

There are many counts of this clonotype. This sequence joins TRBV27 and TRBJ2-5; 7 bases fit TRBD2. The CDR3 has 13 amino acids. Trimming at V came to 3 bases and at J to 7 bases, leaving 5 bases not matched to a gene. Germline CDR1 MNHEY, CDR2 SMNVEV (reference sequence). The CDR3 DNA is TGTGCCAGCAGTTTCTATGGGGGGGGGACCCAGTACTTC. It specifies CASSFYGGGTQYF.

The gene calls are TRBV10-3 and TRBJ2-7; 9 positions match TRBD1. CDR3 length equals 13 residues. The V gene end was trimmed by 5 bases and the J gene end by 4 bases; junction bases not matched to a gene: 3. Germline V lookup: CDR1 ENHRY, CDR2 SYGVKD. The CDR3 spells CAISRGQGYEQYF. The CDR3 DNA reads as TGTGCCATCAGTCGGGGACAGGGATACGAGCAGTACTTC.

This clonotype was recorded many times. The chain employs TRBV6-2 or TRBV6-3 and TRBJ2-7, with 9 bases lining up with TRBD2. Germline V gives CDR1 MNHEY, CDR2 SVGEGT. The trim removed 0 bases at V and 5 bases at J, leaving 8 bases unmatched. The length of the CDR3 is 16 residues. CDR3 nucleotide sequence: TGTGCCAGCAGTTACTCGAAGGCGGGAGGGGGTCACGAGCAGTACTTC. Amino acid sequence: CASSYSKAGGGHEQYF.

The J gene is TRBJ2-2, the V gene TRBV3-1, with unresolved D. V lost 0 bases and J 5 bases, leaving 4 bases between the germline ends. There are 13 residues in the CDR3. Per germline, CDR1 LGHDT and CDR2 YNNKEL (reference sequence). This CDR3 reads CASSQDLTGELFF. The CDR3 DNA is TGTGCCAGCAGCCAAGATTTAACCGGGGAGCTGTTTTTT. Using reference TRBV3-1 and TRBJ2-2 for the parts outside the CDR3, the full variable domain is DTAVSQTPKYLVTQMGNDKSIKCEQNLGHDTMYWYKQDSKKFLKIMFSYNNKELIINETVPNRFSPKSPDKAHLNLHINSLELGDSAVYFCASSQDLTGELFFGEGSRLTVL.

In this sample, this clonotype turned up many times. V usage is TRBV2 and J usage is TRBJ1-4; D is undetermined. Germline V lookup: CDR1 SNHLY, CDR2 FYNNEI. The CDR3 totals 15 residues. V dropped 7 bases and J dropped 4 bases, with 16 bases sitting between them. CDR3 DNA sequence: TGTGCCAGCATTTCTAACCTGGGCGGTAATGAAAAACTGTTTTTT. Amino acid sequence: CASISNLGGNEKLFF.

This clonotype was found a few times. This may be a read error: a much more frequent sequence differs by one nucleotide. CDR3 in DNA: TGTGCCAGCAGCCAACCCCGGGATGTGTGGGGCACAGATACGCAGTATTTT. It codes for CASSQPRDVWGTDTQYF. The rearrangement joins TRBV7-2 to TRBJ2-3, with D possibly TRBD2 on 5 matching bases. Germline loops: CDR1 SGHTA, CDR2 FQGNSA. There are 17 residues in the CDR3. The V gene lost 5 bases and the J gene lost 1 base, with 19 bases spanning the gap.

This clonotype has ten or more counts. CDR3 sequence reads: CSVEKEGARGYNEQFF. The CDR3 region has the DNA TGCAGCGTTGAAAAGGAGGGGGCTCGGGGCTACAATGAGCAGTTCTTC. This chain links TRBV29-1 with TRBJ2-1; weak D call: TRBD1 (7 bases). Germline assignment: CDR1 SQVTM and CDR2 ANQGSEA. V was shortened by 2 bases and J by 3 bases, with 17 bases between the two germline ends. The CDR3 sequence is 16 residues long.

This clonotype was found many times. This chain connects TRBV7-9 to TRBJ2-7; no firm D call. V lost 4 bases, J lost 4 bases, and 17 bases lay in between. Germline CDR1 and CDR2: SEHNR and FQNEAQ (reference sequence). The CDR3 consists of 15 residues. The CDR3 nucleotides are TGTGCCAGCAGCTCATGGGAAGGGTCTTCATACGAGCAGTACTTC. Translation: CASSSWEGSSYEQYF.

This clonotype was counted ten times or more. The J gene is TRBJ1-5, the V gene TRBV28; TRBD1 matches 9 bases. V dropped 3 bases and J dropped 6; count of bases not matched to a gene: 3. Germline V lookup: CDR1 MDHEN, CDR2 SYDVKM. The CDR3 has 14 amino acids. Here the CDR3 DNA reads TGTGCCAGCAGTTTGGGGACAGGGATTCAGCCCCAGCATTTT. It is translated as CASSLGTGIQPQHF. The variable domain in full, completed from reference TRBV28 and TRBJ1-5, reads DVKVTQSSRYLVKRTGEKVFLECVQDMDHENMFWYRQDPGLGLRLIYFSYDVKMKEKGDIPEGYSVSREKKERFSLILESASTNQTSMYLCASSLGTGIQPQHFGDGTRLSIL.

This clonotype was seen at least ten times. The genes are TRBV24-1 and TRBJ2-2; tentatively, D is TRBD1 (5 bases). CDR3 length equals 13 residues. Germline V CDR1 and CDR2: KGHDR, SFDVKD. The V gene lost 5 bases and the J gene lost 5 bases, with 8 bases spanning the gap. The CDR3 nucleotides are TGTGCCACCAGTGGCACAGGAACCGGGGAGCTGTTTTTT. Residues: CATSGTGTGELFF.

This clonotype has at least ten counts. This chain connects TRBV18 to TRBJ1-4; unclear D gene. Germline V gene sequence: CDR1 KGHSH, CDR2 LQKENI. Trimming shortened V by 3 bases and J by 8 bases, and 13 bases separated the two germline ends. There are 14 residues in the CDR3. CDR3 in DNA: TGTGCCAGCTCACCGGCCAACAACCCAGAAAAACTGTTTTTT. This encodes CASSPANNPEKLFF.

There are many counts of this clonotype. The genes are TRBV29-1 and TRBJ1-1, with a weak D call TRBD1 (5 bases). Germline V gene lookup returns CDR1 SQVTM and CDR2 ANQGSEA. The CDR3 is 12 residues long. Trimming took 6 bases from V and 4 from J, leaving 12 bases between them. Here the CDR3 reads CSVESGFTEAFF. CDR3 sequence (DNA): TGCAGCGTGGAATCAGGGTTCACTGAAGCTTTCTTT.

This clonotype was observed a handful of times. The chain joins TRBV12-3 or TRBV12-4 to TRBJ2-3; D might be TRBD1 (6 bases). CDR3 length: 14 residues. V shed 6 bases and J shed 6 bases, with 16 bases lying between them. The CDR3 protein is CASSTGTRRDTQYF. CDR3 nucleotides: TGTGCCAGCAGCACAGGGACGCGTCGGGATACGCAGTATTTT.

Turning to this clonotype: It may be a read error: a sequence one base away is much more abundant. The rearrangement joins TRBV19 to TRBJ1-4, with D perhaps matching TRBD1 (6 bases). The CDR3 totals 15 residues. Germline V gene lookup returns CDR1 LNHDA and CDR2 SQIVND (reference sequence). The DNA of the CDR3 is TGTGCCAGTAGTACCAGCACAGGGATGGCGGAAAAACTGCTTTTT. This encodes CASSTSTGMAEKLLF. Supplemented by reference TRBV19 and TRBJ1-4, the full variable domain reads DGGITQSPKYLFRKEGQNVTLSCEQNLNHDAMYWYRQDPGQGLRLIYYSQIVNDFQKGDIAEGYSVSREKKESFPLTVTSAQKNPTAFYLCASSTSTGMAEKLLFGSGTQLSVL.

To note about this clonotype: The missing conserved phenylalanine or tryptophan at the end of this CDR3 makes a read error likely. V and J are TRBV20-1 and TRBJ2-3, with a tentative D call TRBD2 (6 bases). This CDR3 has 12 amino acids. Deletions cut 3 bases from V and 4 bases from J, with 8 bases between. CDR1 and CDR2 from the germline V gene are DFQATT and SNEGSKA (reference sequence). The CDR3 region has the DNA TGCAGTGCTAGCGGGACTGCAGATACGCAGTATCTT. Encoded protein: CSASGTADTQYL.

The chain recombines TRBV29-1 with TRBJ1-2, with D hard to call. The ends were cut back, 4 bases at V and 4 bases at J, with 13 bases in the middle. Germline V gene sequence: CDR1 SQVTM, CDR2 ANQGSEA. CDR3 length: 13 amino acids. CDR3 nucleotides: TGCAGCGTTGGGGTAGGGAATGGCTATGGCTACACCTTC. Translation gives CSVGVGNGYGYTF.

The V call is TRBV6-1, the J call TRBJ2-1, with 10 positions matching TRBD2. The J segment lost 4 bases and the V segment lost 7 bases, leaving 4 bases of the junction unmatched. Germline values: CDR1 MNHNS, CDR2 SASEGT. The CDR3 is 14 residues long. The CDR3 protein is CASNGLAVYNEQFF. The CDR3 DNA is TGTGCCAGCAACGGACTAGCGGTTTACAATGAGCAGTTCTTC.